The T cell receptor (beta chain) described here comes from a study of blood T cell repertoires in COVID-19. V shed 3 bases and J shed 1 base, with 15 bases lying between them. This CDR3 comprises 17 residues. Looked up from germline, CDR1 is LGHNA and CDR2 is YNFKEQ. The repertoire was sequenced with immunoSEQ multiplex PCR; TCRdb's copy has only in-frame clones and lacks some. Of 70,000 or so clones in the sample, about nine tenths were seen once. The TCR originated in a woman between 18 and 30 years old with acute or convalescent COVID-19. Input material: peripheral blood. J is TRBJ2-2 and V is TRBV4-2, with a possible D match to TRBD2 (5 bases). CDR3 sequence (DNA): TGTGCCAGCAGCCAGGGCCCCAGGAGCGGGAACACCGGGGAGCTGTTTTTT. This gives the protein CASSQGPRSGNTGELFF.